This T cell receptor beta chain was identified during a study of OX40 agonist ivuxolimab in advanced cancers. About the research overall: An anti-OX40 (CD134) antibody with agonistic activity, ivuxolimab, was administered to patients. Study-wide results and caveats: CD4+ and CD8+ blood T cells expanded clonally by week 6 at 0.1 to 3.0 mg/kg. Compared with CD4+, CD8+ T cells on average had more expanded clones.

Assay: immunoSEQ multiplex PCR; the TCRdb copy retains only in-frame clones and omits some. The sample yields about 82,000 clones, roughly 85% seen once. Concerning this clone itself: Its matching antigen is unknown.

With 5 bases clipped from V and 7 bases from J, the junction kept 7 bases outside the gene matches. The CDR3 length is 14 residues. Germline loops: CDR1 LNHNV, CDR2 YYDKDF (reference sequence). This sequence joins TRBV15 and TRBJ2-2, with 7 bases aligning to TRBD1. The sequenced sample was CD4+ or CD8+ T cells sorted from blood, obtained in a trial of the OX40 agonist ivuxolimab. This clonotype originated in an adult with an advanced solid tumor such as melanoma, head and neck, liver or kidney cancer. CDR3 amino acids: CATSAHHRGGELFF. CDR3 DNA sequence: TGTGCCACCAGCGCACATCACAGGGGCGGGGAGCTGTTTTTT.